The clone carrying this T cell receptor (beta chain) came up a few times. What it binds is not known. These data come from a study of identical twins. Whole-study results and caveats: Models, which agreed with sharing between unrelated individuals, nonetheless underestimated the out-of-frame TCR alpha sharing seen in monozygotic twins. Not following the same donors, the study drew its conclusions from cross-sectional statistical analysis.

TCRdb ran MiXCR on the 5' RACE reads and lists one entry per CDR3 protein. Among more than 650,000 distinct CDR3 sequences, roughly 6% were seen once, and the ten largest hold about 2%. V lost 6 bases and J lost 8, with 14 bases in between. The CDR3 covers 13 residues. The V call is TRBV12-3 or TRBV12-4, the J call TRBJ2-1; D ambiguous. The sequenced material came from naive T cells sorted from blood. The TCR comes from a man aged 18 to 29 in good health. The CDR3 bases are TGTGCCAGCAGCCTCCGAGAGGCCCATGAGCAGTTCTTC. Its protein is CASSLREAHEQFF.